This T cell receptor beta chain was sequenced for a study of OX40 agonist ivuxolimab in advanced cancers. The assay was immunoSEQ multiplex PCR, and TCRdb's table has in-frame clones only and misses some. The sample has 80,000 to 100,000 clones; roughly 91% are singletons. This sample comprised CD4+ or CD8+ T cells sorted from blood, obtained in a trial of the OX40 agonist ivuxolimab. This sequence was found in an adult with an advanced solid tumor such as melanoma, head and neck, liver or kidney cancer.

In DNA form, the CDR3 reads TGTGCCAGTAGTGCCCCCTATCGAAGTGGCTACACCTTC. The encoded protein is CASSAPYRSGYTF. V is TRBV19 and J is TRBJ1-2; D is uncertain. CDR3 length: 13 amino acids. Trimming removed 5 bases at V and 7 bases at J, with 14 bases between. Germline CDR1 LNHDA, CDR2 SQIVND (reference sequence).